This T cell receptor beta chain appears in the sequencing data of a study of tumor-infiltrating lymphocytes in primary liver carcinoma (dated by TCRdb to 2016 to 2017). The study in broad terms: Hepatocellular carcinoma (four) or combined HCC and intrahepatic cholangiocarcinoma (one) was present in the five patients, who were three men and two women aged 30 to 69 years. For each liver tumor, the study sampled five regions along with adjacent normal tissue and blood, and applied TCRbeta repertoire sequencing, expression microarrays and whole-exome sequencing. Technical replicate repertoires showed high reproducibility, with mean shared-clone rates around 0.9 and correlation coefficients above 0.95. Each sample produced roughly 3.65 to 7.5 million productive TCRbeta reads, and read depth showed no significant difference between tissue types. To link TCRbeta repertoire diversity with the local molecular phenotype, the roughly 23 tumor region samples were profiled using Agilent mRNA microarrays. A total of approximately 35 specimens from 5 patients, comprising some 25 tumor regions, 5 adjacent noncancerous liver tissues and 5 peripheral blood samples, were covered by TCRbeta repertoire sequencing. The five patients had tumors staged T1-T3 N0M0, with maximum diameters ranging from roughly 4.2 to 11 cm.

The paper's findings and limits, for the study overall: Consistent with antigen-driven expansion, pairs of tumor regions showed higher repertoire overlap (mean approximately 35%) than either tumor-adjacent pairs (approximately 17%) or tumor-blood pairs (around 14%). With just a handful of patients in the study, the authors point out that the findings should be validated in a larger study. Only roughly 7-24% of top clones appeared in all five regions of a tumor, which suggests that tumor-infiltrating T cells are spatially heterogeneous. Because only the TCR beta chain was sequenced and unpaired alpha chains were not captured, true repertoire diversity is likely underestimated. The top 250 clones accounted for a significantly greater share of the repertoire in tumors than in blood (p = 0.039). Since the samples were bulk and unsorted, there was no way to compare CD4+ and CD8+ T cell repertoires.

Counted from cysteine to phenylalanine, this CDR3 has 16 amino acids. Only CDR3 DNA remains: 48 bases, in frame from the first base. Trimming costs V 7 bases and J 8 bases, and their ends lie 24 bases apart. The germline V gene yields MNHNS for CDR1 and SASEGT for CDR2. A constant-region primer and ProtoScript II reverse transcriptase were used to reverse-transcribe TCRbeta-specific cDNA from roughly 0.55 ug total RNA. The TCRbeta libraries were prepared through three rounds of nested multiplex PCR following a slightly modified ARM-PCR procedure. Each of the first two PCR rounds ran for about 11 cycles using multiplex TRBV1-TRBV30 forward primers together with a Cbeta reverse primer. Sample barcodes and Illumina adapters were attached in a final 25-cycle PCR using Deep VentR polymerase. Before sequencing, amplicons of 200-500 bp were gel-purified using a QIAquick gel extraction kit. An Illumina HiSeq 2500 was used to sequence the TCRbeta amplicons with 250-bp paired-end reads. On the authors' methods: Reads were quality-trimmed with Trimmomatic v0.33, and paired reads were merged with FLASH v1.2.11 to recover full CDR3 sequences. V, D and J germline segments were assigned to the rearranged TCRbeta sequences by MiGEC v1.2.1b. Clonotype statistics, along with Shannon-Wiener diversity indices, were calculated using VDJtools v1.0.0. To cut down on sampling bias, every analysis after diversity analysis relied on just the 250 most abundant clonotypes from each sample. The public reads were reprocessed in TCRdb via fastp at Q25 and MiXCR, keeping in-frame beta chains. Merged by CDR3 protein, the rows form single entries marked with the most common genes and DNA. These V and J calls derive from TCRdb rather than the authors' analysis. The sample data list roughly 190,000 distinct CDR3 sequences, and 85% of these were observed just once. The top ten clonotypes cover around 18% of the sample.

About this clonotype itself: It has no known antigen specificity. No qualities accompany the bases; no much larger clone lies one base away.

Without any cell sorting, total RNA and DNA were co-extracted from around 18-30 mg of bulk tissue using the AllPrep DNA/RNA mini kit. Between late 2015 and March 2016, a handful of patients in China with histopathologically diagnosed primary liver carcinoma had surgical resection. Patients had chronic HBV infection and were treatment-naive at sampling. Five spatially separated regions were sampled per tumor: superior, inferior, left-lateral and right-lateral poles, plus the tumor centre. According to histology, viable tumor cells made up more than 90% of every tumor sample. Fresh tumor and adjacent tissue pieces were bisected, with one half stored in RNAlater at -80 degrees C and the other half sent for histology.

Sequencing was done on a sample of tumor tissue from primary liver carcinoma. The sequence was collected from a man aged 35 to 55 with primary liver carcinoma and hepatitis B virus infection. The rearranged chain carries TRBV6-1 and TRBJ2-1; the D region possibly corresponds to TRBD2 (7 bases align). The CDR3 loop reads CASILNWGGPGDEQFF. The DNA is TGTGCCAGCATACTCAATTGGGGGGGGCCTGGGGATGAGCAGTTCTTC.